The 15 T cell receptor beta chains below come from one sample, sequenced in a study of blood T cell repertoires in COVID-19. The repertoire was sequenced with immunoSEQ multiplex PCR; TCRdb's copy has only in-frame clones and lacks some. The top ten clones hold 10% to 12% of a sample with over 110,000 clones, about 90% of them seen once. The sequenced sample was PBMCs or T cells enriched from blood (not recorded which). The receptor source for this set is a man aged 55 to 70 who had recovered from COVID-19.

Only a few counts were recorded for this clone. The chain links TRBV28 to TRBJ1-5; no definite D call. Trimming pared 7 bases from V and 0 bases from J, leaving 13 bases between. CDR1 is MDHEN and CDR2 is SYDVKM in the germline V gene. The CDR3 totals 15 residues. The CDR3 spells CASTQAGNSNQPQHF. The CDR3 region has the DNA TGTGCCAGCACCCAGGCGGGCAATAGCAATCAGCCCCAGCATTTT.

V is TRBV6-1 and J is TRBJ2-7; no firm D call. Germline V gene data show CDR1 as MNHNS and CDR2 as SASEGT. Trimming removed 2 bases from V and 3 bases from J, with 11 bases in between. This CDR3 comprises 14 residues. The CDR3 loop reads CASSESWSSYEQYF. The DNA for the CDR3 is TGTGCCAGCAGTGAATCGTGGAGCAGCTACGAGCAGTACTTC.

The CDR3 is CASSLWRQGDLGYTF. DNA for the CDR3: TGCGCCAGCAGCTTGTGGAGACAGGGGGATCTTGGCTACACCTTC. This chain joins TRBV5-1 and TRBJ1-2; the match to TRBD1 covers 9 bases. CDR3 length: 15 residues. CDR1 SGHRS and CDR2 YFSETQ come from the germline V gene. V lost 1 base, J lost 7 bases, and 8 bases stayed unmatched. The variable domain in full, with the rest retrieved from reference TRBV5-1 and TRBJ1-2, is KAGVTQTPRYLIKTRGQQVTLSCSPISGHRSVSWYQQTPGQGLQFLFEYFSETQRNKGNFPGRFSGRQFSNSRSEMNVSTLELGDSALYLCASSLWRQGDLGYTFGSGTRLTVV.

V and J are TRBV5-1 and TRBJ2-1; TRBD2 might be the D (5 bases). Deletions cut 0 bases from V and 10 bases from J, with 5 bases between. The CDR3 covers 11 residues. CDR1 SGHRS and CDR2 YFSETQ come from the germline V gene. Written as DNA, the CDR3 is TGCGCCAGCAGCTTGGGAGGGGAGCAGTTCTTC. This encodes CASSLGGEQFF.

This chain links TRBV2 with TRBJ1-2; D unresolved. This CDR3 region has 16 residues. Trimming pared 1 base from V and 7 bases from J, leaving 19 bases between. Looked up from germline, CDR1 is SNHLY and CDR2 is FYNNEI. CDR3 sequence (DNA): TGTGCCAGCAGTGAAGGGCCACTACCTCCTATTCGTGGCTACACCTTC. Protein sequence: CASSEGPLPPIRGYTF.

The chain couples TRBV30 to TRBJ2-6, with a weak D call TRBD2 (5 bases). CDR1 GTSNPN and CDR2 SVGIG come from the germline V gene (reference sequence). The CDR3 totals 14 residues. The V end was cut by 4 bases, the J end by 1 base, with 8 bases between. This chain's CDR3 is CAWNPGSGANVLTF. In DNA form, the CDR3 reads TGTGCCTGGAATCCGGGGTCTGGGGCCAACGTCCTGACTTTC.

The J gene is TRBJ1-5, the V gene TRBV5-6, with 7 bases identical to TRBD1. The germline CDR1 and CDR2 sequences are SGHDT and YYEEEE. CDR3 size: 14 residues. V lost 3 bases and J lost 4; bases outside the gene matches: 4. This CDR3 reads CASSSGQTNQPQHF. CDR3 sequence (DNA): TGTGCCAGCAGCTCGGGACAGACAAATCAGCCCCAGCATTTT.

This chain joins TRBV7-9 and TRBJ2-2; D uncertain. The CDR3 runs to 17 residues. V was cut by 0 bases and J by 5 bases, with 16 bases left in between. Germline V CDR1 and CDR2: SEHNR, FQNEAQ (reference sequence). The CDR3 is CASSLARLARPTGELFF. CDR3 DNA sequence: TGTGCCAGCAGCTTAGCCCGACTTGCCAGACCTACCGGGGAGCTGTTTTTT.

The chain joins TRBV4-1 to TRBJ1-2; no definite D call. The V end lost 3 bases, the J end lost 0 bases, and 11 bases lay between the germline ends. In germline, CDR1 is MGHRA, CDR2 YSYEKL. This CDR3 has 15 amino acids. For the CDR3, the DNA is TGCGCCAGCAGCCACTCAAGCCCATCTAACTATGGCTACACCTTC. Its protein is CASSHSSPSNYGYTF.

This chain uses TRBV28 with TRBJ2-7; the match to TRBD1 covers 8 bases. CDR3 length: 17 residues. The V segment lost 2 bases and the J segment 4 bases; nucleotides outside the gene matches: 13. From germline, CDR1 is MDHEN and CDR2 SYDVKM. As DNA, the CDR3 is TGTGCCAGCAGTTTAGGAGGGTCTCGGACAGGGAGTTACGAGCAGTACTTC. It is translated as CASSLGGSRTGSYEQYF.

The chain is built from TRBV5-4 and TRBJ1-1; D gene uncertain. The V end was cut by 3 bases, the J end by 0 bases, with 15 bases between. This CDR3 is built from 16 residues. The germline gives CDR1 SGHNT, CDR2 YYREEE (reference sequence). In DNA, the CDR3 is TGTGCCAGCAGCTCGAGCCGGGAACTCATGAACACTGAAGCTTTCTTT. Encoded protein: CASSSSRELMNTEAFF. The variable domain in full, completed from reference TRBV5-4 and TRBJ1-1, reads ETGVTQSPTHLIKTRGQQVTLRCSSQSGHNTVSWYQQALGQGPQFIFQYYREEENGRGNFPPRFSGLQFPNYSSELNVNALELDDSALYLCASSSSRELMNTEAFFGQGTRLTVV.

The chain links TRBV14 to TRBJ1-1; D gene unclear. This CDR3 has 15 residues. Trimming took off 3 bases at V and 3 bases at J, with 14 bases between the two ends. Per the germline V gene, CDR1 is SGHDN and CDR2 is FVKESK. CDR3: CASSQVIDLDTEAFF. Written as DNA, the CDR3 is TGTGCCAGCAGCCAGGTAATTGACCTAGACACTGAAGCTTTCTTT.

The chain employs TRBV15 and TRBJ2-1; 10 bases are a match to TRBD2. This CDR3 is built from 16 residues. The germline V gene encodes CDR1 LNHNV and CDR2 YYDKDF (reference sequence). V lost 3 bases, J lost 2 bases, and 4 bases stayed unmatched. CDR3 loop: CATSRWSGRAYNEQFF. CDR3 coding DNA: TGTGCCACCAGCAGGTGGAGCGGGAGGGCCTACAATGAGCAGTTCTTC.

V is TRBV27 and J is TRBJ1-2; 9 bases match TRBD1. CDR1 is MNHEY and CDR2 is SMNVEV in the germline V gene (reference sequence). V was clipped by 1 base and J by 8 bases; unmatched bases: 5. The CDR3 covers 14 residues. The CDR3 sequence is CASSLYGTGTGYTF. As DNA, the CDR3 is TGTGCCAGCAGTTTATACGGGACAGGGACCGGCTACACCTTC.

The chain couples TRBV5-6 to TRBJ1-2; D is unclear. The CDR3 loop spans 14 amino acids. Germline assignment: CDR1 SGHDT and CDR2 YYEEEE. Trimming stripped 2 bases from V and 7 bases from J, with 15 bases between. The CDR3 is CASSLPSGGFGYTF. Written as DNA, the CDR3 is TGTGCCAGCAGCTTACCCTCGGGAGGGTTTGGCTACACCTTC.